This entry describes one TCR beta chain. The CDR3 is made up of 15 amino acids. The ends lost 6 bases at V and 1 base at J; junction bases unmatched: 9. Germline V gene sequence: CDR1 MNHEY, CDR2 SVGAGI. Libraries were prepared by immunoSEQ multiplex PCR; TCRdb keeps only in-frame clonotypes and omits some of them. This table has about 34,000 clones, 65% to 90% appearing once. The entry originates in a study of blood T cell repertoires in COVID-19. The wider study: From the United States, Italy and Spain came samples of acute and convalescent COVID-19. Sources were T cells, B-cell-depleted T cells, or PBMCs; the material itself was cDNA or gDNA.

The gene calls are TRBV6-5 and TRBJ2-7; 7 nucleotides agree with TRBD1. Sample: peripheral blood. This sequence originates from a woman between 55 and 75 years old with active COVID-19. CDR3 coding DNA: TGTGCCAGCAGGACTTTCCGGGACAGATCCTACGAGCAGTACTTC. Amino acid sequence: CASRTFRDRSYEQYF.